This T cell receptor beta chain was recorded in a study of cytomegalovirus exposure and HLA in healthy donors. Study-level points and caveats: Some V segments, including TRBV6-2 and TRBV6-3, were excluded as indistinguishable. What a later analysis showed was that several of the most significant clusters appeared linked to common viral pathogens.

PCR primers comprised 60 Vbeta and 13 Jbeta primers. The authors' processing: Later reanalysis found roughly 80 million unique TCR beta chains, roughly 10 million of them shared. Measured with immunoSEQ multiplex PCR; TCRdb has only the in-frame clones, and not every one. The V and J calls and the clone size are those of that table, but D and trimming were determined from the DNA. The sample gives 70,000 to 95,000 clones, more than 75% of which show up once; around 15% is in the top ten. Germline CDR1 is SGHAT and CDR2 is FQNNGV. The CDR3 is made up of 17 amino acids. V was trimmed by 3 bases and J by 3 bases, leaving 17 bases between them. Regarding this clone: What it recognizes is unknown.

This TCR derives from a woman between 40 and 55 years old in good health and CMV-seropositive. V gene TRBV11-2 combines with J gene TRBJ1-4; D might be TRBD1 (6 bases). The sample consisted of PBMCs. CDR3 loop: CASSFTVRTASNEKLFF. DNA of the CDR3: TGTGCCAGCAGCTTCACCGTTAGGACAGCATCTAATGAAAAACTGTTTTTT. The full variable domain, completed using reference TRBV11-2 and TRBJ1-4, is EAGVAQSPRYKIIEKRQSVAFWCNPISGHATLYWYQQILGQGPKLLIQFQNNGVVDDSQLPKDRFSAERLKGVDSTLKIQPAKLEDSAVYLCASSFTVRTASNEKLFFGSGTQLSVL.